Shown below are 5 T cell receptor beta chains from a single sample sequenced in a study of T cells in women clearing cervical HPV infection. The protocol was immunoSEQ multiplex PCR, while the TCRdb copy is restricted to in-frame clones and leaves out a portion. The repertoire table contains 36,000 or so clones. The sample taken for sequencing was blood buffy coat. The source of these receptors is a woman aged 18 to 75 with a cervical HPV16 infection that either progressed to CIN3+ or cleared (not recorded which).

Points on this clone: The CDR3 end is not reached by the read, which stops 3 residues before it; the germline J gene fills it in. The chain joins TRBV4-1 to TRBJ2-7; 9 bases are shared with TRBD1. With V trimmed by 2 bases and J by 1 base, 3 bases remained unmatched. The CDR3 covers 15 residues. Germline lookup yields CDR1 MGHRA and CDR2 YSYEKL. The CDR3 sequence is CASSQSGTGSYEQYF. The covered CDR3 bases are TGCGCCAGCAGCCAATCCGGGACAGGGTCCTACGAG.

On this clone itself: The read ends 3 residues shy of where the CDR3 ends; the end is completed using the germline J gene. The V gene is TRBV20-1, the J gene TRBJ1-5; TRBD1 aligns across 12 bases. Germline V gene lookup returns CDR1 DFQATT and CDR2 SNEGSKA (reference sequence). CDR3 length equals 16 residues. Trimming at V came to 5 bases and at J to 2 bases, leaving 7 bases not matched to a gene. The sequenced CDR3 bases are TGCAGTGCTGTGGGACAGGGGGCAGGTGGCAATCAGCCC. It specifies CSAVGQGAGGNQP. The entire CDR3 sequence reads CSAVGQGAGGNQPQHF.

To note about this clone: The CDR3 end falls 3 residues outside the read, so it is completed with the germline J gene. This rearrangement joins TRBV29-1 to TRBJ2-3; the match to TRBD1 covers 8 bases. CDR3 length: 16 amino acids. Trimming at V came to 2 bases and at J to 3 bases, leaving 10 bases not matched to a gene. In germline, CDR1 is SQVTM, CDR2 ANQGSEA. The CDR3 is CSVEQGWGTGTDTQYF. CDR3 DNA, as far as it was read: TGCAGCGTTGAACAGGGGTGGGGGACAGGAACAGATACG.

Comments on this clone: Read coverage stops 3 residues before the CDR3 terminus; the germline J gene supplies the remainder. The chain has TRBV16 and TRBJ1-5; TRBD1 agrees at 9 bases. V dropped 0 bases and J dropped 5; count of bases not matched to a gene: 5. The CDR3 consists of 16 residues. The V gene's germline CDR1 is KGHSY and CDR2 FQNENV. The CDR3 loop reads CASSQSTGGRDQPQHF. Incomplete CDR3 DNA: TGTGCCAGCAGCCAATCGACAGGGGGGCGCGATCAGCCC.

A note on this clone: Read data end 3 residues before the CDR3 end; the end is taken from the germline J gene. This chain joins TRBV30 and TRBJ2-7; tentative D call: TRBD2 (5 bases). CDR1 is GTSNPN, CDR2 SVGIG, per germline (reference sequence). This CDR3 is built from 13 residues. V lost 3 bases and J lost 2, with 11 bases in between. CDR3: CAWRAGRTYEQYF. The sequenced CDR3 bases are TGTGCCTGGAGGGCGGGCAGAACCTACGAG. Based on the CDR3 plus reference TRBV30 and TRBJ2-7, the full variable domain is SQTIHQWPATLVQPVGSPLSLECTVEGTSNPNLYWYRQAAGRGLQLLFYSVGIGQISSEVPQNLSASRPQDRQFILSSKKLLLSDSGFYLCAWRAGRTYEQYFGPGTRLTVT.